This T cell receptor beta chain was sequenced for a study of spatial heterogeneity in lung cancer (dated by TCRdb to 2018 to 2020). At the level of the whole study: More beta-chain than alpha-chain transcripts were consistently detected, likely reflecting higher beta-chain transcript abundance. In the raw uncorrected reads, each unique combination of TCR and UMI appeared more than ten times on average. In non-small cell lung cancer, the study made a quantitative comparison of TCR alpha and beta repertoires among multiple tumor regions, matched nontumor lung and blood. Nonsynonymous mutation counts, determined by whole-exome sequencing of tumor tissue, were related to features of the TCR repertoire. At surgery, some 200 tumor regions, 61 to 75 matched nontumor lung samples and some 54 PBMC samples were TCR-sequenced for both alpha and beta chains. Overall results and qualifications from the work: Confirming at a functional level the hypothesis that regional TCRs recognize regional mutations was considered to require additional single-cell paired TCR alpha and beta sequencing. Ubiquitous expanded tumor TCRs were found in blood more often at tumor resection than at routine follow-up.

To prepare the library, 5' RACE was applied. TCRdb names NextSeq 500 as the instrument used. The TCR library protocol attached a unique molecular identifier to each TCR cDNA molecule to allow correction of PCR and sequencing errors. The source study handled its data this way. TCR identification, UMI-based error correction and CDR3 extraction were performed with Decombinator tools. Expanded TCRs were defined as those above a frequency of 2 per 1,000, corresponding to the top 1% of the tumor frequency distribution. Rényi diversity was computed with the R vegan package after subsampling each repertoire 100 times to 5,000 TCRs. CDR3 similarity networks were built from amino acid triplet string-kernel similarity, connecting CDR3s with pairwise similarity above 0.82. The raw public data were reprocessed by TCRdb itself: fastp quality trimming at Q25, MiXCR clonotype calling, in-frame beta chains only. Entries are consolidated by CDR3 protein sequence, retaining the most common genes and DNA. The V and J calls here are based on TCRdb, not the publication. The sample has around 66,000 distinct CDR3 sequences on record, nearly 6.5% of them singletons. Roughly 14% of the sample lies in the top ten.

The germline V gene specifies SGHRS as CDR1 and YFSETQ as CDR2. V loses 2 bases of germline sequence and J loses 5 bases, and the interval between the two ends is 12 bases. The CDR3 runs 14 amino acids, cysteine and phenylalanine included. Only CDR3 DNA remains: 42 bases, in frame from the first base. This clonotype has at least ten counts. The clone's antigen remains unknown. No quality values exist for individual bases; no much larger clone is one base distant. Per the publication, the time point label means: sample taken at primary tumor resection. The donors were 60 to 80 patients from the lung TRACERx cohort who had early-stage, untreated non-small cell lung cancer. Whole RNA extracted from tumor and nontumor lung tissue, or from cryopreserved PBMC samples, was used for TCR sequencing without cell sorting. A patient was chosen for TCR sequencing only when enough RNA was available from at least two tumor regions.

The source was PBMCs, collected at surgery. The clonotype comes from a female donor with early-stage non-small cell lung cancer. The rearrangement joined TRBV5-1 to TRBJ2-3; no D gene can be assigned with confidence. The nucleotide sequence is TGCGCCAGCAGCTTATTGGCCAGAGAAGATACGCAGTATTTT. Its amino acids are CASSLLAREDTQYF.